This T cell receptor (beta chain) originates from a study of T cell responses to AZD1222 COVID-19 vaccine. Points from the study as a whole: White British ancestry dominated among donors, who included more females, and clonal diversity was possibly underestimated.

V lost 4 bases and J lost 6, with 13 bases in between. Germline V lookup: CDR1 SNHLY, CDR2 FYNNEI. CDR3 size: 15 residues. Generated by immunoSEQ multiplex PCR, the TCRdb table keeps only in-frame clones and is missing some. This sample has 57,000 or so clones; about three quarters occur once, and the top ten carry 3% to 4%. About this clone itself: Its antigen is unidentified.

The sample in question was peripheral blood, obtained 28 days after the second AZD1222 dose. The source of this sequence is an adult who received the AZD1222 COVID-19 vaccine. This chain uses TRBV2 with TRBJ1-6; possible D gene TRBD1, 6 bases. For the CDR3, the DNA is TGTGCCAGCAGTGGGGGCGCAGGGGTTAATTCACCCCTCCACTTT. It encodes CASSGGAGVNSPLHF.